The entry that follows covers one T cell receptor beta chain sequence. The record originates from a study of T cell responses to AZD1222 COVID-19 vaccine. This CDR3 is built from 13 residues. Trimming removed 2 bases at V and 3 bases at J, with 9 bases between. Per the germline V gene, CDR1 is SGHRS and CDR2 is YFSETQ. TCRdb keeps only in-frame clones here, not all; method: immunoSEQ multiplex PCR. The sample holds some 150,000 clones; approximately 90% are singletons and the top ten take approximately 1.8%. The specimen comprised peripheral blood, sampled on day 0 of AZD1222 vaccination. The chain combines TRBV5-1 with TRBJ2-7; no reliable D call. This sequence originates from an adult in good health. This CDR3 is CASSLRIDYEQYF. CDR3 nucleotide sequence: TGCGCCAGCAGCTTAAGAATCGACTACGAGCAGTACTTC. Drawing the rest from reference TRBV5-1 and TRBJ2-7, the complete variable domain is KAGVTQTPRYLIKTRGQQVTLSCSPISGHRSVSWYQQTPGQGLQFLFEYFSETQRNKGNFPGRFSGRQFSNSRSEMNVSTLELGDSALYLCASSLRIDYEQYFGPGTRLTVT.